Following are 17 T cell receptor beta chains from one sample sequenced in a study of blood T cells in healthy people across ages. PCR was performed a second time for about 6 to 12 cycles using a sample-barcoded 5' primer and a J-beta primer mix. TCRdb passed the 5' RACE reads through MiXCR, listing each CDR3 protein once. The table has about 1.8 million distinct CDR3 sequences, about 50% seen once. The sequencing sample was made of blood. The receptors come from a woman aged 40-49 years in good health.

There are a few counts of this clonotype. The V gene is TRBV7-3, the J gene TRBJ2-1; possible D gene TRBD2, 7 bases. The length of the CDR3 is 16 residues. Germline V CDR1 and CDR2: SGHTA, FQGTGA. The germline V and J ends were trimmed by 1 base and 9 bases, with 19 bases remaining between them. DNA of the CDR3: TGTGCCAGCAGCTTAATGGGGGGGGGGCCAAGAGGTGAGCAGTTCTTC. Its translation: CASSLMGGGPRGEQFF.

The chain has TRBV9 and TRBJ1-2, with 8 bases aligning to TRBD1. The germline CDR1 and CDR2 sequences are SGDLS and YYNGEE. CDR3 length: 16 amino acids. The V and J ends lost 3 bases and 4 bases, in that order; junction bases with no gene match: 11. This chain's CDR3 is CASSDLGQGAFYGYTF. The DNA for the CDR3 is TGTGCCAGCAGCGACCTAGGGCAGGGGGCTTTCTATGGCTACACCTTC.

V is TRBV7-2 and J is TRBJ2-4; D unresolved. Per germline, CDR1 SGHTA and CDR2 FQGNSA. The germline V and J ends were trimmed by 8 bases and 0 bases, with 11 bases remaining between them. The CDR3 extends over 14 amino acids. This chain's CDR3 is CASRADPAKNIQYF. The DNA of the CDR3 is TGTGCCAGCCGCGCTGACCCAGCCAAAAACATTCAGTACTTC.

This clonotype turned up a few times. This rearrangement joins TRBV6-5 to TRBJ2-5; TRBD1 agrees at 10 bases. The germline V gene encodes CDR1 MNHEY and CDR2 SVGAGI. J gave up 4 bases and V 3 bases, and 11 bases lay outside the gene matches. CDR3 length: 17 residues. CDR3 loop: CASSYAGTGVSSETQYF. CDR3 DNA: TGTGCCAGCAGTTATGCCGGGACAGGGGTTTCATCAGAGACCCAGTACTTC.

This clonotype has more than one count but fewer than ten. The V gene is TRBV7-2, the J gene TRBJ2-1; D possibly corresponds to TRBD1 (6 bases). The length of the CDR3 is 15 residues. V lost 5 bases and J lost 4, with 15 bases in between. Germline values: CDR1 SGHTA, CDR2 FQGNSA. CDR3 DNA: TGTGCCAGCAGCGCCCCGGGACACCTTTACAATGAGCAGTTCTTC. The encoded protein is CASSAPGHLYNEQFF.

This chain connects TRBV27 to TRBJ2-7; 8 nucleotides align to TRBD1. The CDR3 loop spans 12 amino acids. V shed 6 bases and J 7 bases; nucleotides not matched to a gene: 5. Germline V gene sequence: CDR1 MNHEY, CDR2 SMNVEV (reference sequence). CDR3 amino acids: CASRDRGNEQYF. The CDR3 nucleotides read TGTGCCAGCAGAGACAGGGGCAATGAGCAGTACTTC.

V usage is TRBV4-2 and J usage is TRBJ2-1; TRBD1 might be the D (6 bases). This CDR3 region has 17 residues. CDR1 LGHNA and CDR2 YNFKEQ come from the germline V gene. Trimming stripped 0 bases from V and 4 bases from J, with 16 bases between. CDR3 protein: CASSQEKGVGRYNEQFF. The CDR3 DNA reads as TGTGCCAGCAGCCAAGAAAAGGGGGTGGGACGATACAATGAGCAGTTCTTC.

This clonotype was seen more than once but under ten times. The CDR3 here is CASSVLAGIDYADTQYF. The CDR3 DNA reads TGTGCCAGCAGCGTCCTAGCGGGGATAGACTACGCAGATACGCAGTATTTT. The chain combines TRBV9 with TRBJ2-3, with 9 bases lining up with TRBD2. The V and J ends lost 2 bases and 4 bases, in that order; junction bases with no gene match: 11. The CDR3 sequence is 17 residues long. Germline V CDR1 and CDR2: SGDLS, YYNGEE.

The rearrangement joins TRBV3-1 to TRBJ2-1; the match to TRBD2 covers 10 bases. CDR3 length equals 18 residues. Trimming at V came to 1 base and at J to 6 bases, leaving 12 bases not matched to a gene. CDR1 is LGHDT, CDR2 YNNKEL, per germline (reference sequence). The CDR3 loop reads CASSQGHVLAGESNEQFF. CDR3 DNA: TGTGCCAGCAGCCAAGGTCACGTCCTAGCGGGGGAGTCCAATGAGCAGTTCTTC.

The chain recombines TRBV2 with TRBJ2-5, with 10 bases aligning to TRBD1. Germline V gene data show CDR1 as SNHLY and CDR2 as FYNNEI. Germline trimming cut 7 bases from V and 7 bases from J; bases unmatched to any gene: 15. The CDR3 runs to 16 residues. DNA for the CDR3: TGTGCCAGCATTCCTCCGGGACAGGGGTCGACAGGGACCCAGTACTTC. As protein: CASIPPGQGSTGTQYF.

The CDR3 coding sequence is TGCGCCAGCAGCCAAGTAGGAGCGTCCGGGGAGCTGTTTTTT. This encodes CASSQVGASGELFF. The chain employs TRBV4-3 and TRBJ2-2; the D is unclear. The CDR3 consists of 14 residues. V lost 1 base to trimming and J lost 6 bases, with 9 bases between them. CDR1 LGHNA and CDR2 YSLEER come from the germline V gene.

About this clonotype itself: The DNA is left out, because the CDR3 cannot be placed on it with certainty; the CDR3 is given as TCRdb lists it. V is TRBV29-1 and J is TRBJ1-2; the D call in the table, TRBD1, was not verified against the DNA. The germline V gene encodes CDR1 SQVTM and CDR2 ANQGSEA. The CDR3 is 13 residues long, counting both termini. CDR3 region: CSGSAWGSYGCTF.

The V call is TRBV27, the J call TRBJ2-5, with a weak D call TRBD2 (6 bases). The DNA end is a closer match to TRBJ2-7, so the J assignment may be wrong. The germline gives CDR1 MNHEY, CDR2 SMNVEV (reference sequence). The CDR3 has 13 amino acids. CDR3 nucleotides: TGTGCCAGCAGTTTATGGGCGGGAAACGAGCAGTACTTC. It translates to CASSLWAGNEQYF.

The chain is built from TRBV9 and TRBJ2-3, with a possible D match to TRBD2 (6 bases). V lost 0 bases and J lost 4, with 18 bases in between. The CDR3 length is 17 residues. Germline CDR1 and CDR2: SGDLS and YYNGEE. The CDR3: CASSVDGGGRLADTQYF. In DNA form, the CDR3 reads TGTGCCAGCAGCGTAGATGGCGGCGGGCGACTAGCAGATACGCAGTATTTT.

This sequence joins TRBV19 and TRBJ2-5; D may be TRBD1 (6 bases). Trimming shortened V by 3 bases and J by 1 base, and 9 bases separated the two germline ends. Germline V gene lookup returns CDR1 LNHDA and CDR2 SQIVND (reference sequence). The CDR3 contains 14 residues. This CDR3 is CASSIRTVQETQYF. The CDR3 nucleotides are TGTGCCAGTAGTATTCGGACAGTCCAAGAGACCCAGTACTTC.

This clonotype appeared a few times. V gene TRBV11-1 combines with J gene TRBJ1-2; D gene ambiguous. The CDR3 sequence is 15 residues long. V was shortened by 1 base and J by 4 bases, with 13 bases between the two germline ends. CDR1 is SGHAT, CDR2 FQDESV, per germline (reference sequence). This CDR3 is CASSLDYGGVYGYTF. The CDR3 region has the DNA TGTGCCAGCAGCTTAGATTATGGAGGCGTCTATGGCTACACCTTC.

This clonotype was counted a few times. The chain couples TRBV7-9 to TRBJ2-3, with D possibly being TRBD1 (6 bases). This CDR3 spans 16 amino acids. V shed 0 bases and J shed 5 bases, with 15 bases lying between them. Per germline, CDR1 SEHNR and CDR2 FQNEAQ (reference sequence). The CDR3 here is CASSLALGTQGDTQYF. The DNA of the CDR3 is TGTGCCAGCAGCTTAGCGCTCGGGACACAGGGAGATACGCAGTATTTT.